These T cell receptor beta chains were read from a single sample in a study of cytomegalovirus exposure and HLA in healthy donors. Clones were read by immunoSEQ multiplex PCR, and TCRdb kept only the in-frame ones, dropping some. Here the sample spans about 48,000 clones, 88% being singletons. Sequencing was performed on PBMCs. These receptor sequences come from a young woman in good health and CMV-seronegative. The CDR3 runs from the conserved cysteine through the conserved F or W. The D gene is left open where the match is weak. Expanded clones get a size class; other rows say once, few or many, or leave the size out.

j_call clone_size d_call v_call cdr3_nt cdr3_aa
TRBJ2-6 - - TRBV5-1 TGCGCCAGCAGGGTCAGGGTGTCTGGGGCCAACGTCCTGACTTTC CASRVRVSGANVLTF
TRBJ2-1 - TRBD1 TRBV9 TGTGCCAGCAGAGCCGGAACAGGGGGATACAATGAGCAGTTCTTC CASRAGTGGYNEQFF
TRBJ2-7 - - TRBV6-6 TGTGCCAGCAGCCTCACGACTAGCTCCTACGAGCAGTACTTC CASSLTTSSYEQYF
TRBJ2-7 once - TRBV7-2 TGTGCCAGCAGCCTCGGGACCTACGAGCAGTACTTC CASSLGTYEQYF
TRBJ1-2 - TRBD1 TRBV6-4 TGTGCCAGCAGGATACGGACAGGGACCTATGGCTACACCTTC CASRIRTGTYGYTF
TRBJ2-7 - TRBD2 TRBV7-9 TGTGCCAGCAGCTTGACCACTAGCGGGACGCCCTACGAGCAGTACTTC CASSLTTSGTPYEQYF
TRBJ1-2 - - TRBV5-1 TGCGCCAGCAGAACGGACAGAGCCAGCTATGGCTACACCTTC CASRTDRASYGYTF
TRBJ2-1 - TRBD1 TRBV28 TGTGCCAGCAGTCTCCCACAGGGGACGAGCTCCTACAATGAGCAGTTCTTC CASSLPQGTSSYNEQFF
TRBJ2-1 - TRBD1 TRBV2 TGTGCCAGCAGTGATTGGACAGGGACCGAGTTCTTC CASSDWTGTEFF
TRBJ1-1 - TRBD1 TRBV27 TGTGCCAGCAGTTTAAGAATGGACAGGGGGGAAGCTTTCTTT CASSLRMDRGEAFF
TRBJ2-7 - - TRBV6-5 TGTGCCAGCAGTTACTCGTGGCAGGGGTACTACGAGCAGTACTTC CASSYSWQGYYEQYF
TRBJ2-7 - TRBD2 TRBV9 TGTGCCAGCAGCCTAGCGTCTAGCGGCCCCTACGAGCAGTACTTC CASSLASSGPYEQYF
TRBJ2-2 - TRBD1 TRBV2 TGTGCCAGCAGTTCGGACAGGTCGAACACCGGGGAGCTGTTTTTT CASSSDRSNTGELFF
TRBJ2-4 - - TRBV2 TGTGCCAGCAGTGAAGCTTATGGGGGCATCGGCATTCAGTACTTC CASSEAYGGIGIQYF
TRBJ2-5 once TRBD1 TRBV23-1 TGCGCCAGCAGGGGTACAGGGGAAGAGACCCAGTACTTC CASRGTGEETQYF
TRBJ2-7 - TRBD2 TRBV19 TGTGCCAGTAGTATAGTATTTGCGGGAGGGCCCTACGAGCAGTACTTC CASSIVFAGGPYEQYF